This TCR beta chain was recorded in a study of shared clonotypes between healthy human individuals. Around 90 million PBMCs served as the genomic DNA source for unsorted samples. A word on this clone: Its antigen is as yet unknown. At the DNA level, this CDR3 is encoded by other sequences in the same sample as well.

With V trimmed by 2 bases and J by 4 bases, 1 base remained unmatched. Germline CDR1 reads SGHAT; CDR2 reads FQNNGV. The CDR3 runs 15 residues. At a deep level, the assay was run. The method was immunoSEQ multiplex PCR; TCRdb's version includes in-frame clones alone and lacks a portion of them. The data contain approximately 510,000 clones, 79% of them seen just once; the ten biggest clones take up over 10%. Study conclusions and caveats: Represented genetic and exposure-history diversity was restricted by having few donors. Among donors, sharing of clonotypes was expected to be affected by sequencing depth.

Sequencing was carried out using PBMCs. This clonotype originated in a woman aged 40 to 55 in good health. Some clones in this sample may be carry-over from other donors' samples. V gene TRBV11-2 combines with J gene TRBJ2-3; 12 nucleotides line up with TRBD2. CDR3 amino acids: CASSLRLAGADTQYF. CDR3 DNA: TGTGCCAGCAGCTTACGACTAGCGGGAGCAGATACGCAGTATTTT.